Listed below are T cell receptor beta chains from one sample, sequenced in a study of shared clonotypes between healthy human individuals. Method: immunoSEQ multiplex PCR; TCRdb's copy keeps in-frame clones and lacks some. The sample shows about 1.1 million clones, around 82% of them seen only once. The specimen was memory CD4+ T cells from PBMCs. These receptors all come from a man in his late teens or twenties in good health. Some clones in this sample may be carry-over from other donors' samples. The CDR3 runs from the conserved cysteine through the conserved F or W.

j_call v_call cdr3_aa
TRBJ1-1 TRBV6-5 CASSPGGGYAEAFF
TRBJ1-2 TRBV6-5 CATGTPKGPNYGYTF
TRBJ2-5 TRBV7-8 CASSSGLVLGTQYF
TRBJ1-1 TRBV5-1 CASSFQGGGNTEAFF
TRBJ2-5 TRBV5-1 CASSLPGQRGTQYF
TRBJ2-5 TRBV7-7 CASSFFGDQETQYF
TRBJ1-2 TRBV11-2 CASSRREWARQGRGDGYTF
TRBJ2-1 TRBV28 CASSLRRLSFF
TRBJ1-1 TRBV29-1 CSAPAGPNLNTEAFF
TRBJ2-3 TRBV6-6 CASSRERDTQYF
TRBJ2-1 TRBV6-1 CASSEVGTRGGDEQFF
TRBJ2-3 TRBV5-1 CASSLLGTSGRGSTDTQYF
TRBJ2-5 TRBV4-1 CASSQRTGVETQYF
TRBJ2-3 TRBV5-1 CASSIRAHTDTQYF
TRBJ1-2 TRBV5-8 CASSFPGHQFYGYTF